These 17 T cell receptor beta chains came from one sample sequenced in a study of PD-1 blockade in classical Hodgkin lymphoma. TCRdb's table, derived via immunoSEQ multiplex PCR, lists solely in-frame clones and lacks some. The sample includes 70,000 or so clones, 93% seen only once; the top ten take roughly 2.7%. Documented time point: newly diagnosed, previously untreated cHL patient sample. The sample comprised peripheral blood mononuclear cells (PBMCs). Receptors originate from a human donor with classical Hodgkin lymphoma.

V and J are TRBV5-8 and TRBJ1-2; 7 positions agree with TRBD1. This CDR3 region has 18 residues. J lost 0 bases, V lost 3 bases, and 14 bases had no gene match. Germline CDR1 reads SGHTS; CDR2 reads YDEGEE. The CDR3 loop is CASSSGQRPATSNYGYTF. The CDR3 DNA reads TGTGCCAGCAGCTCGGGACAGAGGCCCGCAACATCTAACTATGGCTACACCTTC. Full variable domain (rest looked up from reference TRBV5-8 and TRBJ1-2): EAGVTQSPTHLIKTRGQQATLRCSPISGHTSVYWYQQALGLGLQFLLWYDEGEERNRGNFPPRFSGRQFPNYSSELNVNALELEDSALYLCASSSGQRPATSNYGYTFGSGTRLTVV.

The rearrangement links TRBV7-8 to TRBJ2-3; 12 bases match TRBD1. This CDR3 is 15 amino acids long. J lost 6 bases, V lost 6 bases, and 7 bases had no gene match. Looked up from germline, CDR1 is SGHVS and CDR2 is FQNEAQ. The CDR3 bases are TGTGCCAGCAGGCGGGGACAGGGGGCAGGGGATACGCAGTATTTT. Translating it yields CASRRGQGAGDTQYF.

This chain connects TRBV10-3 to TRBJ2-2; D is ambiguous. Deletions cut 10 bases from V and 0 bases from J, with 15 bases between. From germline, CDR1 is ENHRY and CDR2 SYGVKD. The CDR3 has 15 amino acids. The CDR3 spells CATRGTESNTGELFF. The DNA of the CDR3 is TGTGCCACCAGAGGAACGGAGTCGAACACCGGGGAGCTGTTTTTT.

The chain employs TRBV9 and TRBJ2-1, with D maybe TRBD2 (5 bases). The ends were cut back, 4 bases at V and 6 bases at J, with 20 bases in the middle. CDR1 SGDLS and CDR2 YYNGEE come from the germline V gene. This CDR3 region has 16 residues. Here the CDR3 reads CASSPRAQPSLNEQFF. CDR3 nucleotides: TGTGCCAGCAGCCCGCGGGCCCAACCTAGCCTCAATGAGCAGTTCTTC. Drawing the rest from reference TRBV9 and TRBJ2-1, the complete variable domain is DSGVTQTPKHLITATGQRVTLRCSPRSGDLSVYWYQQSLDQGLQFLIQYYNGEERAKGNILERFSAQQFPDLHSELNLSSLELGDSALYFCASSPRAQPSLNEQFFGPGTRLTVL.

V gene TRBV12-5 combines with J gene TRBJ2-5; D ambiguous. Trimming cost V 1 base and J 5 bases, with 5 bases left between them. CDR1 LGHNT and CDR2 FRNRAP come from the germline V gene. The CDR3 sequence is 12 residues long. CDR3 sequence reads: CASGLDWETQYF. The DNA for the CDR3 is TGTGCTAGTGGTTTGGACTGGGAGACCCAGTACTTC. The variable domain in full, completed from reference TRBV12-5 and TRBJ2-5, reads DARVTQTPRHKVTEMGQEVTMRCQPILGHNTVFWYRQTMMQGLELLAYFRNRAPLDDSGMPKDRFSAEMPDATLATLKIQPSEPRDSAVYFCASGLDWETQYFGPGTRLLVL.

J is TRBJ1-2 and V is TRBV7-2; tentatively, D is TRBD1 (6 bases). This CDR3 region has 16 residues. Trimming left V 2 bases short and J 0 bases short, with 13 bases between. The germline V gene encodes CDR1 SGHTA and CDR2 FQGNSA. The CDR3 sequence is CASSLTGQTANYGYTF. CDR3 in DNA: TGTGCCAGCAGCTTAACGGGACAAACCGCTAACTATGGCTACACCTTC.

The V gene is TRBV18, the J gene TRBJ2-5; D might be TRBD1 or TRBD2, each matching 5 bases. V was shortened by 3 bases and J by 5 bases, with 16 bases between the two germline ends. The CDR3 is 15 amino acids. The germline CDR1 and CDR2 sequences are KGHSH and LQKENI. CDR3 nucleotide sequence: TGTGCCAGCTCACCGGTTTACAGGAGGTGGGAGACCCAGTACTTC. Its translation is CASSPVYRRWETQYF.

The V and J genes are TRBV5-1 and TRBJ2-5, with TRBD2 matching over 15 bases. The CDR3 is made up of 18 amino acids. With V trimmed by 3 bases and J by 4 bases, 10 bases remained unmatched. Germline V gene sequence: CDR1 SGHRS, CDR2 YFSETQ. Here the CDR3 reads CASSSGLAGGPSGETQYF. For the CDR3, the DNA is TGCGCCAGCAGCTCCGGACTAGCGGGAGGGCCCTCGGGAGAGACCCAGTACTTC.

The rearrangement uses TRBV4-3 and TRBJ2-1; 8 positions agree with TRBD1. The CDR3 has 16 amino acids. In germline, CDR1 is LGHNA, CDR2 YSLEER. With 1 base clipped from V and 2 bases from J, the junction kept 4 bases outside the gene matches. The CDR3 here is CASSQVWTGPYNEQFF. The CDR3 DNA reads TGCGCCAGCAGCCAAGTTTGGACAGGGCCCTACAATGAGCAGTTCTTC.

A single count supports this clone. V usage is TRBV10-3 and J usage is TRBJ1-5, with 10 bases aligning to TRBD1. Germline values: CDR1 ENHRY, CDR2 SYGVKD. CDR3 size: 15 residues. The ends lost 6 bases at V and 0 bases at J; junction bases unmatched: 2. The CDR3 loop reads CAIRGTGASNQPQHF. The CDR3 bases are TGTGCCATCAGGGGGACAGGGGCTAGCAATCAGCCCCAGCATTTT.

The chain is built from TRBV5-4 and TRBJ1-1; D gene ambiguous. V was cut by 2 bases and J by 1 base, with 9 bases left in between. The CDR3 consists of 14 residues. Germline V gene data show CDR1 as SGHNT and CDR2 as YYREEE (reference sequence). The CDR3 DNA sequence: TGTGCCAGCAGCTTAGGTAGAAAGAACACTGAAGCTTTCTTT. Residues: CASSLGRKNTEAFF.

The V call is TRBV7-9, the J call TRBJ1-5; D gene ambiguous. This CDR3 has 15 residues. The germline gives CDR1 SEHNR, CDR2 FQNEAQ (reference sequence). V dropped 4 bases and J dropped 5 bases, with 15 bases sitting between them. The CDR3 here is CASSSSFQAHQPQHF. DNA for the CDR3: TGTGCCAGCAGCTCAAGCTTCCAGGCACATCAGCCCCAGCATTTT.

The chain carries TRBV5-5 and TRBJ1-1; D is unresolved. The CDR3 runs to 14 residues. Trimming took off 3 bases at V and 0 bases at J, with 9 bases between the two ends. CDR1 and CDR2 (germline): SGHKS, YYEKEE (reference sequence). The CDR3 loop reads CASSYQILNTEAFF. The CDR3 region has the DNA TGTGCCAGCAGCTATCAGATCCTGAACACTGAAGCTTTCTTT.

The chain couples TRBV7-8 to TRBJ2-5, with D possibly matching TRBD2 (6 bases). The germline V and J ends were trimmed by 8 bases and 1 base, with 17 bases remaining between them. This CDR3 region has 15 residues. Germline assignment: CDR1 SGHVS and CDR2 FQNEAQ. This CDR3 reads CASGPRGSIQETQYF. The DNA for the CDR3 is TGTGCCAGCGGGCCGCGGGGATCCATCCAAGAGACCCAGTACTTC.

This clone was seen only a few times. CDR3 loop: CATETGRMVNSNQPQHF. The CDR3, as DNA: TGTGCCACCGAGACAGGGCGAATGGTTAATAGCAATCAGCCCCAGCATTTT. V usage is TRBV19 and J usage is TRBJ1-5; 7 nucleotides match TRBD1. Trimming took 10 bases from V and 0 from J; bases not matched to a gene: 15. CDR3 length equals 17 residues. In germline, CDR1 is LNHDA, CDR2 SQIVND (reference sequence). The variable domain in full, completed from reference TRBV19 and TRBJ1-5, reads DGGITQSPKYLFRKEGQNVTLSCEQNLNHDAMYWYRQDPGQGLRLIYYSQIVNDFQKGDIAEGYSVSREKKESFPLTVTSAQKNPTAFYLCATETGRMVNSNQPQHFGDGTRLSIL.

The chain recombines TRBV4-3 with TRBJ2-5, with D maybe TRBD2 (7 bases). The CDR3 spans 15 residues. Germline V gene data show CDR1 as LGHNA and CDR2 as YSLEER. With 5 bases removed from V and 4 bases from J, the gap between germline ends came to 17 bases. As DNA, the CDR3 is TGCGCCAGCAGCGATTATGGGGGGGCGGGAGAGACCCAGTACTTC. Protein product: CASSDYGGAGETQYF.

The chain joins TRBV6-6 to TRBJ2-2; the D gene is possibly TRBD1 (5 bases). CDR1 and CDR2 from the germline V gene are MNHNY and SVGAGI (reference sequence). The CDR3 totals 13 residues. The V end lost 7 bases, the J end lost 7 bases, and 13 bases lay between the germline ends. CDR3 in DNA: TGTGCCAGCACCAAAGTTCAGGGCGGGGAGCTGTTTTTT. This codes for CASTKVQGGELFF.